The clone carrying this T cell receptor beta chain occurred a few times. This CDR3 has 16 amino acids. After removal of 5 bases from V and 4 bases from J, the junction contained 13 bases not matched to a gene. Germline CDR1 is LGHNA and CDR2 is YNFKEQ. TCRdb reanalysed the RT-PCR reads using MiXCR and keeps one entry per CDR3 protein. The sample has some 520,000 distinct CDR3 sequences, approximately 15% seen once. The data belong to a study of response to subunit inactivated influenza vaccine. The J gene is TRBJ2-7, the V gene TRBV4-2; TRBD1 aligns across 8 bases. Sample: CD4+ T cells sorted from PBMCs, taken roughly 24 months after vaccination. The clonotype was recovered from a man aged 50-75 years who received an inactivated influenza vaccine. The CDR3 is CASSGQGQLRSYEQYF. The CDR3, as DNA: TGTGCCAGCAGCGGACAGGGACAGCTACGGTCTTACGAGCAGTACTTC.